The clone carrying this TCR beta chain was detected only a few times. Its antigen is unidentified. Germline CDR1 reads MNHNS; CDR2 reads SASEGT. The V end was cut by 8 bases, the J end by 6 bases, with 16 bases between. This CDR3 is built from 13 residues. Measured with immunoSEQ multiplex PCR; TCRdb has only the in-frame clones, and not every one. The table shows around 50,000 clones, with roughly 93% occurring only once. The data were obtained in a study of PD-1 blockade in classical Hodgkin lymphoma. Study-level results: Relapsed/refractory patients reportedly had the lowest baseline TCR diversity, below newly diagnosed patients, who were below healthy donors. Possible causes of repertoire differences, disease activity or prior therapy, remain undefined.

The sample's time point: newly diagnosed, previously untreated cHL patient sample. Comparator PBMCs were from newly diagnosed, untreated classical Hodgkin lymphoma. The chain combines TRBV6-1 with TRBJ1-2; D unclear. This TCR was sampled from a human donor with classical Hodgkin lymphoma. The specimen sequenced was peripheral blood mononuclear cells (PBMCs). The CDR3 protein is CASAEGDWDGYTF. As DNA, the CDR3 is TGTGCCAGCGCAGAGGGTGATTGGGATGGCTACACCTTC.